This T cell receptor beta chain was recorded in a study of T cells in Graves' hyperthyroidism and ophthalmopathy. This clonotype occurred many times. Amplification yielded TCR beta CDR3 regions, with RNA transcripts as the source. In the first-round RT-PCR of the TCR CDR3, the HTBI primer set was used. TCRdb used MiXCR to reprocess the multiplex PCR reads, holding one entry per CDR3 protein. The data show about 210,000 distinct CDR3 sequences, with around 20% seen just once and just under 45% held by the top ten. The sample was blood. The origin of this receptor is a man aged 35 to 55 with Graves' hyperthyroidism.

The CDR3 nucleotides read TGTGCCAGCAGCCCACTTCAAACCTTCTCCGATTTCAGCGCAGATACGCAGTATTTT. Translating it yields CASSPLQTFSDFSADTQYF. The rearrangement uses TRBV27 and TRBJ2-3; D unclear. The CDR3 covers 19 residues. Germline assignment: CDR1 MNHEY and CDR2 SMNVEV (reference sequence). V was pared by 6 bases and J by 4 bases, with 29 bases between.